This T cell receptor (beta chain) was obtained from a study of cytotoxic CD8 clonotypes in ibrutinib-treated CLL. About the research overall: It was after a median roughly eleven months of treatment, range 6 to 36, that response samples were taken. Study observations and caveats: In comparison with age-matched healthy donors, baseline clonality was higher and tracked circulating CD8+ T-cell counts. The clonality rise at ibrutinib response reflected private clonotype expansion.

Deep sequencing aimed at 1 in 200,000 to 1 in 1 million T cells' resolution. Sequenced by immunoSEQ multiplex PCR; TCRdb stores in-frame clones only, minus some. The table records 190,000 or so clones, about 72% of them present only once. Concerning this clone: Antigen: not known.

The V and J ends lost 0 bases and 8 bases, in that order; junction bases with no gene match: 6. Germline loops: CDR1 SGHNT, CDR2 YYREEE (reference sequence). This CDR3 has 14 amino acids. The V gene is TRBV5-4, the J gene TRBJ2-3; 7 bases align to TRBD2. This TCR derives from a human donor with chronic lymphocytic leukemia. Here the sequenced sample was PBMCs, taken after 24 months of ibrutinib treatment. CDR3 in amino acids: CASSLGLGGGTQYF. The DNA of the CDR3 is TGTGCCAGCAGCTTGGGACTAGGCGGGGGTACGCAGTATTTT.